These 26 T cell receptor beta chains came from one sample sequenced in a study of cytotoxic CD8 clonotypes in ibrutinib-treated CLL. Repertoires were generated with immunoSEQ multiplex PCR, while TCRdb's copy carries only in-frame clones and drops some. Of some 85,000 clones listed, roughly four fifths are singletons. Specimen: PBMCs, collected after 24 months of ibrutinib treatment. The origin of the receptors is a human donor with chronic lymphocytic leukemia.

The chain is built from TRBV15 and TRBJ1-1; unclear D gene. The CDR3 sequence is 13 residues long. Germline V gene lookup returns CDR1 LNHNV and CDR2 YYDKDF (reference sequence). The CDR3 region is CAISRPPATEAFF. For the CDR3, the DNA is TGTGCGATATCCAGGCCGCCTGCGACTGAAGCTTTCTTT.

This chain links TRBV7-9 with TRBJ2-7; D may be TRBD1 (6 bases). The CDR3 extends over 14 amino acids. Per germline, CDR1 SEHNR and CDR2 FQNEAQ (reference sequence). The V and J ends lost 4 bases and 2 bases respectively, with 12 bases between them. The CDR3 DNA sequence: TGTGCCAGCAGCTCTCCTAGGGACACCTACGAGCAGTACTTC. It translates to CASSSPRDTYEQYF.

The gene calls are TRBV18 and TRBJ2-7, with D possibly TRBD2 on 6 matching bases. This CDR3 is 16 amino acids long. The V gene's germline CDR1 is KGHSH and CDR2 LQKENI. V was clipped by 1 base and J by 3 bases, with 16 bases between them. CDR3: CASSPRLALSDYEQYF. DNA of the CDR3: TGTGCCAGCTCACCACGGCTAGCGCTTAGTGACTACGAGCAGTACTTC.

The table lists this clone with a few counts. V gene TRBV11-2 combines with J gene TRBJ1-3, with a weak D call TRBD1 (5 bases). From germline, CDR1 is SGHAT and CDR2 FQNNGV. This CDR3 comprises 18 residues. The V gene lost 4 bases and the J gene lost 4 bases, with 23 bases spanning the gap. Here the CDR3 reads CASSWGLGATLRGNTIYF. The CDR3 bases are TGTGCCAGCAGCTGGGGCCTCGGGGCTACCTTACGAGGAAACACCATATATTTT.

The gene calls are TRBV4-1 and TRBJ2-3; D is possibly TRBD1 (5 bases). V lost 1 base to trimming and J lost 0 bases, with 8 bases between them. The CDR3 has 15 residues. Germline V gene data show CDR1 as MGHRA and CDR2 as YSYEKL. The CDR3 DNA reads as TGCGCCAGCAGCCAAGGACAGTCTAGCACAGATACGCAGTATTTT. It yields the protein CASSQGQSSTDTQYF.

The chain couples TRBV7-3 to TRBJ2-3, with TRBD1 identical over 7 bases. With 5 bases clipped from V and 4 bases from J, the junction kept 6 bases outside the gene matches. CDR3 length: 14 residues. Germline V gene lookup returns CDR1 SGHTA and CDR2 FQGTGA. The CDR3 region has the DNA TGTGCCAGCAGCCCAGACAGGGCTTCAGATACGCAGTATTTT. Translation: CASSPDRASDTQYF. Together with reference TRBV7-3 and TRBJ2-3, the CDR3 gives the full variable domain: GAGVSQTPSNKVTEKGKYVELRCDPISGHTALYWYRQSLGQGPEFLIYFQGTGAADDSGLPNDRFFAVRPEGSVSTLKIQRTERGDSAVYLCASSPDRASDTQYFGPGTRLTVL.

This sequence joins TRBV9 and TRBJ2-2; TRBD2 agrees at 9 bases. Per the germline V gene, CDR1 is SGDLS and CDR2 is YYNGEE. The J segment lost 4 bases and the V segment lost 4 bases, leaving 8 bases of the junction unmatched. The CDR3 runs 16 residues. The CDR3: CASSPRVAGATGELFF. In DNA, the CDR3 is TGTGCCAGCAGCCCTCGTGTAGCGGGAGCCACCGGGGAGCTGTTTTTT.

This sequence joins TRBV5-1 and TRBJ2-7; D is perhaps TRBD1 or TRBD2 (5 bases each). The ends were cut back, 0 bases at V and 0 bases at J, with 19 bases in the middle. The V gene's germline CDR1 is SGHRS and CDR2 YFSETQ. The CDR3 is 18 amino acids. CDR3 amino acids: CASSLAGAGRRGSYEQYF. Here the CDR3 DNA reads TGCGCCAGCAGCTTGGCCGGGGCAGGCCGGCGCGGCTCCTACGAGCAGTACTTC.

The chain has TRBV10-3 and TRBJ1-1; TRBD1 aligns across 9 bases. V lost 7 bases and J lost 2; bases outside the gene matches: 11. The V gene's germline CDR1 is ENHRY and CDR2 SYGVKD. The CDR3 loop spans 16 amino acids. For the CDR3, the DNA is TGTGCCATCACCCCGGGACAGGGTTTATCCAACACTGAAGCTTTCTTT. This encodes CAITPGQGLSNTEAFF.

The V gene is TRBV10-1, the J gene TRBJ2-7; D is possibly TRBD1 (6 bases). The germline V gene encodes CDR1 WNHNN and CDR2 SYGVQD (reference sequence). Trimming took off 8 bases at V and 0 bases at J, with 8 bases between the two ends. The CDR3 is 12 residues long. The CDR3 DNA is TGCGCCAGCGGGACATACTCCTACGAGCAGTACTTC. Its protein product is CASGTYSYEQYF.

The chain has TRBV19 and TRBJ2-3; TRBD1 is a possible D gene (6 bases). V dropped 2 bases and J dropped 3 bases, with 18 bases sitting between them. Germline V gene lookup returns CDR1 LNHDA and CDR2 SQIVND (reference sequence). The CDR3 consists of 17 residues. Here the CDR3 DNA reads TGTGCCAGTAGTATACCAGGGACCAGGGGATGGACAGATACGCAGTATTTT. The encoded protein is CASSIPGTRGWTDTQYF.

The J gene is TRBJ2-7, the V gene TRBV5-1; D ambiguous. CDR1 is SGHRS and CDR2 is YFSETQ in the germline V gene. V was clipped by 4 bases and J by 3 bases, with 23 bases between them. The CDR3 runs 17 residues. In DNA, the CDR3 is TGCGCCAGCAGCCCTGGCCCCGCATCGACTGCCCGCTACGAGCAGTACTTC. This encodes CASSPGPASTARYEQYF. Combining the CDR3 with reference TRBV5-1 and TRBJ2-7 gives the whole variable domain KAGVTQTPRYLIKTRGQQVTLSCSPISGHRSVSWYQQTPGQGLQFLFEYFSETQRNKGNFPGRFSGRQFSNSRSEMNVSTLELGDSALYLCASSPGPASTARYEQYFGPGTRLTVT.

V and J are TRBV5-5 and TRBJ1-3; no clear D. Trimming cost V 0 bases and J 0 bases, with 4 bases left between them. This CDR3 comprises 14 residues. Germline CDR1 is SGHKS and CDR2 is YYEKEE (reference sequence). The CDR3 DNA follows: TGTGCCAGCAGCTTGGACGGCTCTGGAAACACCATATATTTT. Translating gives CASSLDGSGNTIYF.

This chain connects TRBV30 to TRBJ2-7; D is tentatively TRBD1 or TRBD2 (5 bases each). V lost 2 bases to trimming and J lost 2 bases, with 7 bases between them. The CDR3 loop spans 12 amino acids. The germline V gene has CDR1 GTSNPN and CDR2 SVGIG (reference sequence). The chain's CDR3 is CAWSRGAYEQYF. In DNA form, the CDR3 reads TGTGCCTGGAGTCGGGGCGCCTACGAGCAGTACTTC.

This chain links TRBV28 with TRBJ1-3, with 11 positions matching TRBD1. Germline V gives CDR1 MDHEN, CDR2 SYDVKM. V shed 5 bases, J shed 8 bases, and the junction held 11 bases outside the gene matches. The CDR3 covers 16 residues. CDR3 protein: CASSHLGQGERDTIYF. In DNA, the CDR3 is TGTGCCAGCAGTCACCTGGGACAGGGGGAACGGGACACCATATATTTT. Combining the CDR3 with reference TRBV28 and TRBJ1-3 gives the whole variable domain DVKVTQSSRYLVKRTGEKVFLECVQDMDHENMFWYRQDPGLGLRLIYFSYDVKMKEKGDIPEGYSVSREKKERFSLILESASTNQTSMYLCASSHLGQGERDTIYFGEGSWLTVV.

This clone was observed once. The V call is TRBV6-5, the J call TRBJ1-1; no firm D call. V was clipped by 4 bases and J by 1 base, with 10 bases between them. CDR1 is MNHEY and CDR2 is SVGAGI in the germline V gene. The CDR3 runs to 14 residues. CDR3 residues: CASSWLSANTEAFF. CDR3 DNA sequence: TGTGCCAGCAGTTGGCTAAGTGCGAACACTGAAGCTTTCTTT.

V is TRBV11-3 and J is TRBJ1-2, with D hard to call. Trimming cost V 4 bases and J 4 bases, with 10 bases left between them. Germline CDR1 is SGHNT and CDR2 is YENEEA. CDR3 size: 13 residues. Written as DNA, the CDR3 is TGTGCCAGCAGCTCGGACGGGCTCTATGGCTACACCTTC. Its protein is CASSSDGLYGYTF.

The chain employs TRBV28 and TRBJ2-7, with TRBD1 identical over 7 bases. The CDR3 loop spans 13 amino acids. J gave up 3 bases and V 8 bases, and 7 bases lay outside the gene matches. Looked up from germline, CDR1 is MDHEN and CDR2 is SYDVKM. CDR3 bases: TGTGCCAGCGGAGACAGGGTAGACTACGAGCAGTACTTC. Protein: CASGDRVDYEQYF.

The chain couples TRBV29-1 to TRBJ1-2; D perhaps matches TRBD1 (6 bases). The CDR3 runs 12 residues. From germline, CDR1 is SQVTM and CDR2 ANQGSEA. V dropped 2 bases and J dropped 8 bases, with 12 bases sitting between them. The CDR3 region is CSVEQGIDGYTF. The CDR3 DNA sequence: TGCAGCGTTGAACAGGGGATCGACGGCTACACCTTC.

This chain links TRBV19 with TRBJ1-2; possibly TRBD1 for D (5 bases). CDR1 and CDR2 from the germline V gene are LNHDA and SQIVND (reference sequence). This CDR3 is built from 13 residues. Trimming left V 7 bases short and J 1 base short, with 10 bases between. CDR3 sequence reads: CASKAGNNYGYTF. The CDR3 nucleotides read TGTGCCAGTAAGGCAGGGAATAACTATGGCTACACCTTC.

This clone occurred once. The chain employs TRBV11-1 and TRBJ1-3, with a possible D match to TRBD1 (5 bases). The V end lost 6 bases, the J end lost 0 bases, and 9 bases lay between the germline ends. Germline values: CDR1 SGHAT, CDR2 FQDESV (reference sequence). CDR3 length: 14 amino acids. As DNA, the CDR3 is TGTGCCAGCAGGGGGGATGCCTCTGGAAACACCATATATTTT. Translated: CASRGDASGNTIYF.

V gene TRBV30 combines with J gene TRBJ2-1, with D possibly matching TRBD2 (5 bases). Trimming removed 2 bases from V and 10 bases from J, with 12 bases in between. Germline lookup yields CDR1 GTSNPN and CDR2 SVGIG (reference sequence). This CDR3 region has 12 residues. The CDR3 DNA is TGTGCCTGGAGTAGCATCCCGGGGGAGCAGTTCTTC. Translation: CAWSSIPGEQFF.

CDR3 DNA: TGTGCCTGGAGTGCTCGTACACCGCGGACAGGGGATACTCAGCCCCAGCATTTT. It yields the protein CAWSARTPRTGDTQPQHF. The chain joins TRBV30 to TRBJ1-5; 9 nucleotides line up with TRBD1. Germline CDR1 is GTSNPN and CDR2 is SVGIG (reference sequence). Trimming took 1 base from V and 6 from J; bases not matched to a gene: 16. This CDR3 has 18 residues.

The chain carries TRBV4-3 and TRBJ1-2, with TRBD1 matching over 8 bases. CDR1 and CDR2 from the germline V gene are LGHNA and YSLEER. Unmatched junction bases numbered 17, after V lost 2 bases and J lost 0 bases. The CDR3 consists of 20 residues. The CDR3 nucleotides are TGCGCCAGCAGCCAAAATACCAGAACCGGGACAGGAAAAGCTAACTATGGCTACACCTTC. This sequence encodes CASSQNTRTGTGKANYGYTF.

The CDR3 DNA is TGTGCCAGCAGCCGAGGACAGGGGGCGACCTACGAGCAGTACTTC. Protein product: CASSRGQGATYEQYF. The genes are TRBV7-9 and TRBJ2-7; 11 positions match TRBD1. Germline values: CDR1 SEHNR, CDR2 FQNEAQ (reference sequence). With V trimmed by 5 bases and J by 2 bases, 5 bases remained unmatched. The CDR3 is 15 amino acids.

V is TRBV7-9 and J is TRBJ2-7; 7 positions agree with TRBD1. From germline, CDR1 is SEHNR and CDR2 FQNEAQ (reference sequence). With 5 bases clipped from V and 3 bases from J, the junction kept 13 bases outside the gene matches. The CDR3 is 16 residues long. The CDR3 loop reads CASSPPTGVGSYEQYF. DNA for the CDR3: TGTGCCAGCAGCCCTCCCACAGGGGTCGGAAGCTACGAGCAGTACTTC.